The next 6 T cell receptor beta chains were all read from a single sample in a study of blood T cell repertoires in COVID-19 (dated by TCRdb to between 2020 and 2021). Preparation of the library involved the immunoSEQ multiplex PCR assay. The clones in this table, taken by TCRdb from immuneACCESS, are in-frame only. Not every clone is retained; where verified, under half of the shortfall comes from an unresolved V gene, and the cause of the rest is unknown. The sample table shows about 260,000 clones, and roughly 86% are seen once. Together, the top ten hold roughly 10% of the sample. Specimen: peripheral blood. The origin of the receptors is a woman aged 25 to 39 with COVID-19, enrolled during active disease.

This chain uses TRBV7-9 with TRBJ1-2, with a weak D call TRBD1 (5 bases). The V gene lost 4 bases and the J gene lost 0 bases, with 6 bases spanning the gap. CDR1 is SEHNR, CDR2 FQNEAQ, per germline (reference sequence). The CDR3 has 13 residues. CDR3 DNA: TGTGCCAGCAGCTCGACAGCTAACTATGGCTACACCTTC. This codes for CASSSTANYGYTF.

The rearrangement joins TRBV2 to TRBJ2-5; D remains ambiguous. The CDR3 extends over 11 amino acids. Germline V lookup: CDR1 SNHLY, CDR2 FYNNEI. Trimming removed 0 bases at V and 9 bases at J, with 5 bases between. The CDR3 nucleotides read TGTGCCAGCAGTGAAGCCTTATCCCAGTACTTC. Translation: CASSEALSQYF.

In DNA form, the CDR3 reads TGTGCCAGCAGGCAAAGACGGATACAGGGCAGCGGGAGGGTCCCCTACAATGAGCAGTTCTTC. It encodes CASRQRRIQGSGRVPYNEQFF. V is TRBV2 and J is TRBJ2-1; 10 bases map to TRBD2. The V gene's germline CDR1 is SNHLY and CDR2 FYNNEI. The CDR3 extends over 21 amino acids. After removal of 6 bases from V and 2 bases from J, the junction contained 22 bases not matched to a gene. Variable domain in full (rest from reference TRBV2 and TRBJ2-1): EPEVTQTPSHQVTQMGQEVILRCVPISNHLYFYWYRQILGQKVEFLVSFYNNEISEKSEIFDDQFSVERPDGSNFTLKIRSTKLEDSAMYFCASRQRRIQGSGRVPYNEQFFGPGTRLTVL.

This clone has only a few counts. The chain recombines TRBV2 with TRBJ2-1, with D possibly being TRBD2 (6 bases). The CDR3 runs 13 residues. Germline CDR1 and CDR2: SNHLY and FYNNEI. V was trimmed by 7 bases and J by 7 bases, leaving 14 bases between them. The CDR3 here is CASKSRRDNEQFF. Written as DNA, the CDR3 is TGTGCCAGCAAATCGCGGCGGGATAATGAGCAGTTCTTC.

The CDR3 is CASRRWGGALYEQYF. DNA of the CDR3: TGTGCCAGCCGCAGATGGGGGGGGGCCCTTTACGAGCAGTACTTC. The chain has TRBV11-2 and TRBJ2-7; TRBD2 might be the D (7 bases). This CDR3 comprises 15 residues. CDR1 is SGHAT, CDR2 FQNNGV, per germline. V gave up 8 bases and J gave up 4 bases, with 21 bases separating them.

The chain combines TRBV4-1 with TRBJ2-7; D is perhaps TRBD1 (6 bases). The CDR3 length is 15 residues. Between the trimmed V and J ends, which lost 4 bases and 1 base, there was a span of 14 bases. CDR1 and CDR2 (germline): MGHRA, YSYEKL. The CDR3: CASSLSQGWSYEQYF. The CDR3 DNA reads TGCGCCAGCAGCCTTTCGCAGGGGTGGTCCTACGAGCAGTACTTC.